The sequence of this TCR beta chain was determined in a study of cytomegalovirus exposure and HLA in healthy donors. Whole-study findings and limits: Through in vitro validation, three CMV-associated chains were shown to be specific for CMV antigens.

Between the trimmed V and J ends, which lost 7 bases and 4 bases, there was a span of 13 bases. Looked up from germline, CDR1 is MDHEN and CDR2 is SYDVKM. The CDR3 is made up of 13 amino acids. This table comes from immunoSEQ multiplex PCR, and its TCRdb copy is limited to in-frame clones, with some not included. The profile shows about 130,000 clones, around 89% of them singletons. With regard to this clone: The antigen remains undetermined.

The donors were in the approximately 120-subject validation cohort; that cohort was separate from the approximately 700-subject first cohort. The rearrangement uses TRBV28 and TRBJ2-5; D unresolved. The clonotype comes from a woman in her twenties or thirties in good health and CMV-seropositive. Material: PBMCs. In nucleotides, the CDR3 is TGTGCCAGCACCCCCTTTCCGCGAGAGACCCAGTACTTC. Translation: CASTPFPRETQYF.